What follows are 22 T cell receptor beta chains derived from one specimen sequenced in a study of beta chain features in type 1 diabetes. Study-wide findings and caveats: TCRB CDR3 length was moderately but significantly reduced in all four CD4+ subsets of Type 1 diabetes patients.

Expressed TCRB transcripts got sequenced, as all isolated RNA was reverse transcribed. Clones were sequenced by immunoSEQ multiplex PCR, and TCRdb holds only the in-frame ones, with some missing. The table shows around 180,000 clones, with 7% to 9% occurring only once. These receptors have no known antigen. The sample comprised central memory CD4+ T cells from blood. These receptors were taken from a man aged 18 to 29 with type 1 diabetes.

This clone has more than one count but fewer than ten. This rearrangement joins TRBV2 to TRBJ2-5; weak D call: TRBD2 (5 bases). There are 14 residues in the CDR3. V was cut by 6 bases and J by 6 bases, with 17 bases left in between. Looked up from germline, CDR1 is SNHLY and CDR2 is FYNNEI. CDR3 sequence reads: CASRSGLPGKTQYF. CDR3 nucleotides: TGTGCCAGCAGGAGCGGACTGCCTGGGAAGACCCAGTACTTC. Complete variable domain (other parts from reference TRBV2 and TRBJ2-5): EPEVTQTPSHQVTQMGQEVILRCVPISNHLYFYWYRQILGQKVEFLVSFYNNEISEKSEIFDDQFSVERPDGSNFTLKIRSTKLEDSAMYFCASRSGLPGKTQYFGPGTRLLVL.

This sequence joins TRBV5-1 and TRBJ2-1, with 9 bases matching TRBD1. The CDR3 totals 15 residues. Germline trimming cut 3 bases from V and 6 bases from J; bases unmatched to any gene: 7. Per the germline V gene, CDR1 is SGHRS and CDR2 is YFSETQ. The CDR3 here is CASSSPGTGSNEQFF. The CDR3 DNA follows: TGCGCCAGCAGCTCTCCCGGGACAGGGTCCAATGAGCAGTTCTTC.

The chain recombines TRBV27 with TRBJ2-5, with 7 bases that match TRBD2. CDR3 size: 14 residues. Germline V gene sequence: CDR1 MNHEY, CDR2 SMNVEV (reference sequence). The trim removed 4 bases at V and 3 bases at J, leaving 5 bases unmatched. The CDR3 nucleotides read TGTGCCAGCAGTTCCCGGGGGAGGGAAGAGACCCAGTACTTC. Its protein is CASSSRGREETQYF.

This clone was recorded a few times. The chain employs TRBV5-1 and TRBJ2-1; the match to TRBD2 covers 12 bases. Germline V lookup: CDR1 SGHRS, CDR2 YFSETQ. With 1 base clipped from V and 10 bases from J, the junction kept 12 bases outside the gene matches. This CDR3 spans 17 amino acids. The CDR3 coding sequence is TGCGCCAGCAGCTTGAGCCCCCTAGCGGGAGGGCCCAGGGAGCAGTTCTTC. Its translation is CASSLSPLAGGPREQFF.

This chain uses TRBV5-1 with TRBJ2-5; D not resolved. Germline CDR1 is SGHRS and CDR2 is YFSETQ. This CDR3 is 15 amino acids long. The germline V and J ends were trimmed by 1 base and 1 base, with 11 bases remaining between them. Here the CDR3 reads CASSLNQASQETQYF. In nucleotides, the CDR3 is TGCGCCAGCAGCTTGAACCAGGCATCCCAAGAGACCCAGTACTTC. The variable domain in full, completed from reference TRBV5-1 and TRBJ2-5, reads KAGVTQTPRYLIKTRGQQVTLSCSPISGHRSVSWYQQTPGQGLQFLFEYFSETQRNKGNFPGRFSGRQFSNSRSEMNVSTLELGDSALYLCASSLNQASQETQYFGPGTRLLVL.

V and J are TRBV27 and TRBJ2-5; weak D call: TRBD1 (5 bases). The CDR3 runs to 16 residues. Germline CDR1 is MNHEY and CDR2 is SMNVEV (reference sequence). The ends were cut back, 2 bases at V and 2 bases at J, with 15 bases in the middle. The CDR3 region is CASSLRPYRIQETQYF. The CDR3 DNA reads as TGTGCCAGCAGTTTAAGGCCCTACAGGATTCAAGAGACCCAGTACTTC.

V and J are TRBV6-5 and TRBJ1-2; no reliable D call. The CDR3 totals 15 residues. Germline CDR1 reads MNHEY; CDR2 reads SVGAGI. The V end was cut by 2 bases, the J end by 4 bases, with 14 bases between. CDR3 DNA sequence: TGTGCCAGCAGTTACAGGTGGCAGGATACCTATGGCTACACCTTC. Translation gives CASSYRWQDTYGYTF.

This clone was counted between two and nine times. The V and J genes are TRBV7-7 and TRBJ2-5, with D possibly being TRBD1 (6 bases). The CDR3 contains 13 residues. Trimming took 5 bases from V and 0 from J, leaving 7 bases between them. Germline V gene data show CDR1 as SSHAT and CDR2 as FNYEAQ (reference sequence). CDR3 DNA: TGTGCCAGCAGCCACAGGGACCAAGAGACCCAGTACTTC. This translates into CASSHRDQETQYF. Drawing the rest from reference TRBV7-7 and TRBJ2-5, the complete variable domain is GAGVSQSPRYKVTKRGQDVTLRCDPISSHATLYWYQQALGQGPEFLTYFNYEAQPDKSGLPSDRFSAERPEGSISTLTIQRTEQRDSAMYRCASSHRDQETQYFGPGTRLLVL.

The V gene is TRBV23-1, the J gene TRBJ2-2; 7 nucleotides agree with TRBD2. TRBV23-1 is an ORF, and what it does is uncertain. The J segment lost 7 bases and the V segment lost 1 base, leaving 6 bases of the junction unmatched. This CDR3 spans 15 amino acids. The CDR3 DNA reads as TGCGCCAGCAGTCAATATCGGGGGGTGATCGGGGAGCTGTTTTTT. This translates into CASSQYRGVIGELFF.

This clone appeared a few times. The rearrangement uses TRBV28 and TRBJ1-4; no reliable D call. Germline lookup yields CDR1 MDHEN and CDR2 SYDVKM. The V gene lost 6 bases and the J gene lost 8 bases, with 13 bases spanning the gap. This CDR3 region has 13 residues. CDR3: CASSEDSVEKLFF. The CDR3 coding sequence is TGTGCCAGCAGCGAGGACTCGGTGGAAAAACTGTTTTTT.

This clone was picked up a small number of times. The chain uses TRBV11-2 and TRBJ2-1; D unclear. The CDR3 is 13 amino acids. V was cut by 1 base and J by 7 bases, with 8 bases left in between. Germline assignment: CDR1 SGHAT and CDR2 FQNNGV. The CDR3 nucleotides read TGTGCCAGCAGCTTAGGACGACAAAATGAGCAGTTCTTC. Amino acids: CASSLGRQNEQFF.

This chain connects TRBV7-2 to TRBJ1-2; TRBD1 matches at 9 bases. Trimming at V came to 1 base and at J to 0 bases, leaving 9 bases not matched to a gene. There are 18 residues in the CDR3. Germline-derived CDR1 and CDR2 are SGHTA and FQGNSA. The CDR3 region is CASSLGAGTGPSNYGYTF. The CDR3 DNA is TGTGCCAGCAGCTTAGGGGCCGGGACAGGGCCCTCTAACTATGGCTACACCTTC. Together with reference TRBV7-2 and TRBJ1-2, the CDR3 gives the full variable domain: GAGVSQSPSNKVTEKGKDVELRCDPISGHTALYWYRQSLGQGLEFLIYFQGNSAPDKSGLPSDRFSAERTGGSVSTLTIQRTQQEDSAVYLCASSLGAGTGPSNYGYTFGSGTRLTVV.

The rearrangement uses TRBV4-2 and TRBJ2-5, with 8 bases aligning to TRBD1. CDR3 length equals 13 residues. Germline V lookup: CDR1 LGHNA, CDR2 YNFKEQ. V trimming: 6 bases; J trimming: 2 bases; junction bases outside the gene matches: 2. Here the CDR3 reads CASRDRGQETQYF. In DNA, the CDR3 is TGTGCCAGCAGAGACAGGGGACAAGAGACCCAGTACTTC.

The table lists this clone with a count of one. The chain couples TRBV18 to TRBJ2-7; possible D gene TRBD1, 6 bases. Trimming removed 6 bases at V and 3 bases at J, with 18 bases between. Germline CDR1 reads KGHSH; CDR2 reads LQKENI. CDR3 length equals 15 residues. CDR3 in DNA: TGTGCCAGCTCGGCAACAGGGCCCCCTTTCTACGAGCAGTACTTC. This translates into CASSATGPPFYEQYF.

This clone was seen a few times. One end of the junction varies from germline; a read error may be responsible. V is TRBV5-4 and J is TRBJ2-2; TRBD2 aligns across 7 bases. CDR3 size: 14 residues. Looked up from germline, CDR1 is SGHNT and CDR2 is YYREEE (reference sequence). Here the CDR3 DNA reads TGCGCCAGCAGCCTGCTCGGGGGGACCGGGGAGCTGTTTTTT. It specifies CASSLLGGTGELFF. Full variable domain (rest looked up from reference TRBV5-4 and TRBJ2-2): ETGVTQSPTHLIKTRGQQVTLRCSSQSGHNTVSWYQQALGQGPQFIFQYYREEENGRGNFPPRFSGLQFPNYSSELNVNALELDDSALYLCASSLLGGTGELFFGEGSRLTVL.

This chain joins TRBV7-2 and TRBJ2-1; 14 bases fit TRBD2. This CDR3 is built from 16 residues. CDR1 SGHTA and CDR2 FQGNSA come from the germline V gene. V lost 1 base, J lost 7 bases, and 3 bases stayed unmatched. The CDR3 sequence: CASSLGGTSGSNEQFF. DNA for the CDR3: TGTGCCAGCAGCTTAGGTGGGACTAGCGGGAGTAATGAGCAGTTCTTC. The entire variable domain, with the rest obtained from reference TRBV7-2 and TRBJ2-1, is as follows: GAGVSQSPSNKVTEKGKDVELRCDPISGHTALYWYRQSLGQGLEFLIYFQGNSAPDKSGLPSDRFSAERTGGSVSTLTIQRTQQEDSAVYLCASSLGGTSGSNEQFFGPGTRLTVL.

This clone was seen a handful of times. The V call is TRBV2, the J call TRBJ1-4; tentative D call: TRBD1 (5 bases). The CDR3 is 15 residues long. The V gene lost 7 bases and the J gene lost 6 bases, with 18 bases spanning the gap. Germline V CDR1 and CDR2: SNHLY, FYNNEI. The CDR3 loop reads CASILEEGNYEKLFF. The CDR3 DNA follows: TGTGCCAGCATCTTAGAGGAGGGGAACTATGAAAAACTGTTTTTT.

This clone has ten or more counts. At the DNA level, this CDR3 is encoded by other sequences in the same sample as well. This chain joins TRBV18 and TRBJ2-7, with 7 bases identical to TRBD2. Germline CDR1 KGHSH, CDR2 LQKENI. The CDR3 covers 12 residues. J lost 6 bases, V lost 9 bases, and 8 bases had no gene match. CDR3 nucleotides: TGTGCCAGTTCCCGTCCGGGAGGCGAGCAGTACTTC. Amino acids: CASSRPGGEQYF. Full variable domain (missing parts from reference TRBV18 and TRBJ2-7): NAGVMQNPRHLVRRRGQEARLRCSPMKGHSHVYWYRQLPEEGLKFMVYLQKENIIDESGMPKERFSAEFPKEGPSILRIQQVVRGDSAAYFCASSRPGGEQYFGPGTRLTVT.

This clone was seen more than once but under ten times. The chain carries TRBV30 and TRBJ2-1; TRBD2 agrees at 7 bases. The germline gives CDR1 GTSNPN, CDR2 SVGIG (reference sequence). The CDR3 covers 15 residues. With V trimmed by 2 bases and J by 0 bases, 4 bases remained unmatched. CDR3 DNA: TGTGCCTGGAGTCGGCTAGCGGACTCCTACAATGAGCAGTTCTTC. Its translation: CAWSRLADSYNEQFF.

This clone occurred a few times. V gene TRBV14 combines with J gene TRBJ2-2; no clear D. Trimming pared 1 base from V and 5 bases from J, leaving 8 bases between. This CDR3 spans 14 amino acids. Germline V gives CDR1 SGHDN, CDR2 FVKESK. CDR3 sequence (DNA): TGTGCCAGCAGCCAAGCTGTCCGGACCGGGGAGCTGTTTTTT. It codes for CASSQAVRTGELFF.

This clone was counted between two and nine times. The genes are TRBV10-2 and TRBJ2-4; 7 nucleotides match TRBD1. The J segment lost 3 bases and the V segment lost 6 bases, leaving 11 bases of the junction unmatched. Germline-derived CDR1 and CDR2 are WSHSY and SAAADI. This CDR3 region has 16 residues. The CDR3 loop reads CASRIGQDGGKNIQYF. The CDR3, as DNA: TGCGCCAGCAGGATCGGACAGGATGGGGGCAAAAACATTCAGTACTTC.

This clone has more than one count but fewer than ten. CDR3 residues: CASSPVDREAVYEQYF. Here the CDR3 DNA reads TGCGCCAGCAGCCCCGTAGACAGGGAAGCGGTCTACGAGCAGTACTTC. The chain employs TRBV5-1 and TRBJ2-7, with 7 bases aligning to TRBD1. Germline V gene data show CDR1 as SGHRS and CDR2 as YFSETQ. V lost 4 bases, J lost 3 bases, and 13 bases stayed unmatched. CDR3 length equals 16 residues.